A selection of T cell receptor beta chains follows, all from one sample in a study of blood T cell repertoires in COVID-19. The repertoire was sequenced with immunoSEQ multiplex PCR; TCRdb's copy has only in-frame clones and lacks some. This table holds about 98,000 clones, about 84% found once. The sample was peripheral blood. The source of these receptors is a woman older than 75 with acute or convalescent COVID-19. The CDR3 runs from the conserved cysteine through the conserved F or W. The order of the fields is D gene, clone size, V gene, J gene, CDR3 protein, CDR3 DNA. D genes are given only for firm matches. Some rows mark clone size as missing; the rest say once, few, many or name a class of expanded clone.

>TRBD2|-|TRBV7-6|TRBJ2-5
CASSPGLAGGLWETQYF
TGTGCCAGCAGCCCGGGACTAGCGGGGGGGCTTTGGGAGACCCAGTACTTC
>TRBD2|-|TRBV7-9|TRBJ2-1
CASSLIRGEPYEQFF
TGTGCCAGCAGCTTAATCCGGGGGGAACCATACGAGCAGTTCTTC
>TRBD1|-|TRBV30|TRBJ1-2
CAWSVDRGNYGYTF
TGTGCCTGGAGTGTAGACAGGGGAAACTATGGCTACACCTTC
>-|-|TRBV24-1|TRBJ1-1
CAIRGSGTEAFF
TGTGCCATACGGGGTTCCGGCACTGAAGCTTTCTTT
>TRBD2|-|TRBV7-2|TRBJ2-2
CASSSRLAGGSTGELFF
TGTGCCAGCAGCTCGCGACTAGCGGGGGGGAGCACCGGGGAGCTGTTTTTT
>-|-|TRBV11-3|TRBJ2-3
CASSLREDTQYF
TGTGCCAGCAGCTTAAGGGAGGATACGCAGTATTTT
>-|-|TRBV5-4|TRBJ1-2
CASSLGGYGYTF
TGTGCCAGCAGCTTGGGCGGGTATGGCTACACCTTC
>TRBD1|once|TRBV15|TRBJ1-4
CATSRTTGGQEKLFF
TGTGCCACCAGCAGGACTACAGGGGGCCAGGAAAAACTGTTTTTT
>TRBD2|-|TRBV5-4|TRBJ2-3
CASSLYGGGDPDTQYF
TGTGCCAGCAGCTTGTATGGCGGGGGGGACCCAGATACGCAGTATTTT
>TRBD1|-|TRBV6-2/TRBV6-3|TRBJ1-5
CASSYSMKDRGSNQPQHF
TGTGCCAGCAGTTACTCGATGAAGGACAGGGGCAGCAATCAGCCCCAGCATTTT
>-|-|TRBV4-2|TRBJ1-2
CASSQARGPSDLWGYTF
TGTGCCAGCAGCCAAGCGCGAGGGCCCTCAGATTTATGGGGCTACACCTTC
>-|-|TRBV7-2|TRBJ2-2
CASSYASGHYTGELFF
TGTGCCAGCAGCTACGCCTCGGGACATTACACCGGGGAGCTGTTTTTT
>TRBD1|-|TRBV7-9|TRBJ1-1
CASSLGLGTGGYAFF
TGTGCCAGCAGCTTAGGTTTAGGGACAGGGGGTTACGCTTTCTTT
>TRBD2|-|TRBV27|TRBJ2-1
CASSSLPRSGGANEQFF
TGTGCCAGCAGTTCCCTCCCTCGCAGCGGGGGGGCTAATGAGCAGTTCTTC
>TRBD1|-|TRBV28|TRBJ1-2
CASTIPWRKGANYGYTF
TGTGCCAGCACCATCCCTTGGCGAAAGGGGGCAAACTATGGCTACACCTTC
>-|-|TRBV2|TRBJ1-1
CASSGTEGTEAFF
TGTGCCAGCAGTGGGACAGAGGGGACTGAAGCTTTCTTT